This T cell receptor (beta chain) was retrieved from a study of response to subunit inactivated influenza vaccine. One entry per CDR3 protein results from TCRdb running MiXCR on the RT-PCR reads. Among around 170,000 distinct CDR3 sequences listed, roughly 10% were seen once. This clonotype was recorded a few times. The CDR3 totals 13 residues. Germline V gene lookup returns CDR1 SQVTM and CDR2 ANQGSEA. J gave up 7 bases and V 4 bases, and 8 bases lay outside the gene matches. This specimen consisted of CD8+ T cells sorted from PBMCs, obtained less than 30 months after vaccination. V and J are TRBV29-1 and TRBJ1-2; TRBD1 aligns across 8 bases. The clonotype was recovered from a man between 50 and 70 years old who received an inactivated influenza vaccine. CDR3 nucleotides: TGCAGCGTTGTACAACAGGGGGGAGCTGGCTACACCTTC. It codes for CSVVQQGGAGYTF.